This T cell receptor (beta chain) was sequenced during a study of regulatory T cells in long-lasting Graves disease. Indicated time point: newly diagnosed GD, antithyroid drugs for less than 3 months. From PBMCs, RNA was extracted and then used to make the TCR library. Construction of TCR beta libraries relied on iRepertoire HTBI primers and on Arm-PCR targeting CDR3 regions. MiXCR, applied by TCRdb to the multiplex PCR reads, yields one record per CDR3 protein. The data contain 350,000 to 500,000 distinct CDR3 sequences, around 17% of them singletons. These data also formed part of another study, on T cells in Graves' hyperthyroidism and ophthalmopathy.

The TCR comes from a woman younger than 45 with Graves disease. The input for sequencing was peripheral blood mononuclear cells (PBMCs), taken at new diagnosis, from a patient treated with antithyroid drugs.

The CDR3 loop reads CASSYLPLPAGQGIAPTDTQYF. CDR3 coding DNA: TGTGCCAGCAGTTACCTCCCTCTACCTGCGGGACAGGGGATTGCCCCCACAGATACGCAGTATTTT. The V and J genes are TRBV6-5 and TRBJ2-3, with 10 nucleotides matching TRBD1. CDR3 length equals 22 residues. The ends lost 2 bases at V and 2 bases at J; junction bases unmatched: 22. Looked up from germline, CDR1 is MNHEY and CDR2 is SVGAGI.